This T cell receptor beta chain was captured by sequencing in a study of radiation and T cells in renal cell carcinoma (dated by TCRdb to about 2020). Background for the entire study: TCR beta sequencing covered 50 to 55 samples in total, comprising roughly 25 tumors and approximately 27 peripheral blood samples. Across all 50 or so samples, 4,016,671 unique CDR3 nucleotide sequences, encoding 2,658,974 unique CDR3 amino acid sequences, were identified. Results and caveats for the whole study, not just this receptor: Irradiated tumors showed higher TCR clonality than controls, with the top 100 clonotypes averaging approximately 54% of the repertoire versus approximately 43% in nephrectomy-only tumors. Irradiated tumors contained more dominant CDR3 motifs, and these motifs occupied a larger share of the repertoire than in control tumors. Top tumor clonotypes rose in blood from baseline to 2 weeks post-radiation, then contracted by 4 weeks, suggesting transient expansion of tumor-resident clones. Because no pretreatment tumor biopsies were available, whether clonotypes were present in the tumor at baseline could not be determined. Because only small tumor regions of roughly 0.91 g were available, intratumoral heterogeneity was not captured. Because the trial had a single-armed design, the trial could not examine how radiation dose or scheduling affected the TCR repertoire.

Following the manufacturer's recommendations, the immunoSEQ kit was used to generate TCR beta libraries from genomic DNA. For library preparation, a first multiplex PCR was performed with proprietary primers, followed by a second PCR in which unique barcodes were added, and bead cleanups were performed after each round. A kit-provided positive control reaction and a negative control reaction were included in every sample batch. The final libraries underwent checking on an Agilent 4200 TapeStation D1000 ScreenTape, volumetric pooling, and quantification by qPCR. Sequencing was performed on an Illumina NextSeq500 with a MidOutput 150-cycle cartridge, and 156 Read1 and 15 Index1 cycles were run with kit custom primers. The pooled library was loaded at around 1 pM with about 20% PhiX control spiked in. The source study handled its data this way. Vendor-processed data were analyzed in R, with a clonotype defined as all T cells sharing the same CDR3 nucleotide sequence. For clone abundance analyses, frequencies were normalized to the 10,000 most abundant clones in each sample. Public T cell clones, averaging fewer than five per sample, were removed before analysis. The dominant motif analysis was done with ImmunoMap using the PAM10 matrix, a gap penalty of 30, and a homology threshold of 0.3, and motifs with a cumulative frequency of at least 0.01 were considered dominant. A difference in abundance of at least 32-fold between compartments was used to define tumor-enriched and baseline blood-enriched clonotypes. Similarity between tumor and blood repertoires was quantified using the Baroni-Urbani and Buser coefficient, and groups were compared with two-tailed Wilcoxon tests in R. Here the immuneACCESS table is served through TCRdb, limited to in-frame sequences with V and J called. Missing clones are a known gap in these copies; in checked studies unresolved V genes cover under half, and the rest lacks a known reason. Clonal size and the V and J genes are those of that table, whereas D and trimming came from the DNA. Counted in this sample were 15,000 to 20,000 clones; 50% of them appeared once. The top ten hold around 40% of the sample.

What this sample's time point label stands for: tumor resected at nephrectomy. The treatment or condition tag for this specimen amounts to: 15 Gy SBRT to primary tumor, nephrectomy 4 weeks later. The samples were obtained from a clinical trial, where primary renal cell carcinomas were treated with 15 Gy stereotactic body radiation therapy and then removed by nephrectomy 4 weeks afterward. Every patient had renal cell carcinoma of clear cell pathology. The tumors were dissociated mechanically, digested with collagenase/hyaluronidase at 37 degrees C, processed in gentleMACS C tubes, and kept in liquid nitrogen. The QIAamp DNA Blood Mini Kit (Qiagen) was used to prepare genomic DNA for TCR sequencing. Only samples passing all quality control checks were included in the analyses. V is pruned by 4 bases and J by 2 bases, leaving 3 bases of the junction without a gene match. The CDR3 starts with the cysteine, ends with the phenylalanine, and has 14 residues. Solely the CDR3 DNA is kept, with 42 bases framed from the first base. Via the germline V gene (reference sequence), CDR1 is MNHEY and CDR2 SMNVEV.

On this clone: Which antigen it targets is not known. Qualities for individual bases were not recorded, and no much larger clone is one base off. The sample holds other DNA sequences that translate to the same CDR3.

The receptor chain draws on TRBV27 and TRBJ1-2; 8 junctional bases match TRBD1. The sequence derives from a woman aged 55-69 years with renal cell carcinoma. The source material was tumor tissue, sampled from a patient whose treatment included radiotherapy and nephrectomy. The CDR3 region has the sequence CASSSGGQNYGYTF. The sequenced DNA is TGTGCCAGCAGTTCAGGGGGCCAAAACTATGGCTACACCTTC.